What follows are 2 T cell receptor beta chains derived from one specimen sequenced in a study of T-cell memory formation after mild COVID-19. TCRdb ran MiXCR on the 5' RACE reads and lists one entry per CDR3 protein. The repertoire includes 200,000 to 250,000 distinct CDR3 sequences, 27% of them detected once, and around 10% sits in the top ten. Sample: PBMCs or a T cell subset sorted from them (not recorded which). Every receptor here comes from an adult woman who had mild COVID-19 (a few samples of this study predate the infection). Cell type and time point are not known.

The chain couples TRBV27 to TRBJ1-5, with 9 bases aligning to TRBD1. V was clipped by 4 bases and J by 7 bases; unmatched bases: 20. Looked up from germline, CDR1 is MNHEY and CDR2 is SMNVEV (reference sequence). This CDR3 contains 19 residues. CDR3 sequence (DNA): TGTGCCAGCAGTTACTCCGGGACAGGGATGGGGGCCTATGTCCAGCCCCAGCATTTT. Residues: CASSYSGTGMGAYVQPQHF.

The rearrangement links TRBV20-1 to TRBJ2-2; unclear D gene. The CDR3 covers 13 residues. Trimming removed 3 bases at V and 8 bases at J, with 13 bases between. Germline loops: CDR1 DFQATT, CDR2 SNEGSKA (reference sequence). CDR3 nucleotides: TGCAGTGCTAGCAAGACGGTCGGGGGGGAGCTGTTTTTT. The encoded protein is CSASKTVGGELFF.